This T cell receptor beta chain came from a study of T cell changes during pregnancy in multiple sclerosis (dated by TCRdb to about 2019). General notes on the study: Changes in the T cell repertoire over the course of pregnancy were examined in this study in women with multiple sclerosis.

A word on this clone: Which antigen it targets is not known. Base quality data are lacking; no much larger clone is found one base away.

Library construction relied on the immunoSEQ multiplex PCR assay. TCRdb holds this immuneACCESS table with in-frame rearrangements only. Some clones are missing; in checked studies, unresolved V genes explain under half, and the rest has no known cause. In this sample the table shows approximately 44,000 clones, just under 95% of which occur a single time. The ten largest clonotypes hold about 0.73% of the sample. From the cysteine up to the phenylalanine, the CDR3 has a length of 14 residues. Only the CDR3 region is kept as DNA, spanning 42 bases read in frame from base 1. At the junction V is shortened by 3 bases and J by 1 base, with 8 bases in between. Reading the germline V gene (reference sequence) gives CDR1 LNHDA and CDR2 SQIVND.

The sequencing here drew on CD4+ T cells from peripheral blood mononuclear cells, taken in the first trimester of pregnancy. The sequence was obtained from a female donor with multiple sclerosis, enrolled in a pregnancy study. The chain joins TRBV19 to TRBJ2-3; the D gene is possibly TRBD1, with 5 bases matching. The DNA sequence is TGTGCCAGTAGTATCGAAGGGGGCACAGATACGCAGTATTTT. It is translated as CASSIEGGTDTQYF.